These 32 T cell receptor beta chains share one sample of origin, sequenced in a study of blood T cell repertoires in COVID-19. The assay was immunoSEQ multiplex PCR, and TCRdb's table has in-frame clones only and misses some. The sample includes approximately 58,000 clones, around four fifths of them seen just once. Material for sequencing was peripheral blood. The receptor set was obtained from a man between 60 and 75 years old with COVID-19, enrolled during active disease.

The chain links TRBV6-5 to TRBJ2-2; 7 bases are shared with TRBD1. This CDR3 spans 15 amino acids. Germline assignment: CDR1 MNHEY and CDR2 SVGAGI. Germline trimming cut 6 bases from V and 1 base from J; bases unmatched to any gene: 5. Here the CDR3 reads CASREGQWNTGELFF. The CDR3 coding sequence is TGTGCCAGCAGAGAGGGACAGTGGAACACCGGGGAGCTGTTTTTT.

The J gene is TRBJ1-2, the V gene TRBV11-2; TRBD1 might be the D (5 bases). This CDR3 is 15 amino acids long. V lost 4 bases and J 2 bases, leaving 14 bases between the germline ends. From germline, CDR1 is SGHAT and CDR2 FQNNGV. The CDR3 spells CASSSVTGVNYGYTF. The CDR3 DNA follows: TGTGCCAGCAGCTCGGTTACGGGGGTCAACTATGGCTACACCTTC.

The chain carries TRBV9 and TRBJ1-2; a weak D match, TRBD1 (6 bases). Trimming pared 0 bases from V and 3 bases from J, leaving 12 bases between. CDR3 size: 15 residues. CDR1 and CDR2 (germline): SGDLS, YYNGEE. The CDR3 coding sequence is TGTGCCAGCAGCGTAGCGTCAGGGGCGGACTATGGCTACACCTTC. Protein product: CASSVASGADYGYTF.

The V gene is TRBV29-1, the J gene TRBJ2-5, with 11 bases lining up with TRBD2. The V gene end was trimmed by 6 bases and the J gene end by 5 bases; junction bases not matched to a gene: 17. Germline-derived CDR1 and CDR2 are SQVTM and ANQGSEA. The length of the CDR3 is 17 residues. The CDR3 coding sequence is TGCAGCGTCAAGGTGGTCCCCGGGACTAGCGGCAGGGAGACCCAGTACTTC. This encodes CSVKVVPGTSGRETQYF.

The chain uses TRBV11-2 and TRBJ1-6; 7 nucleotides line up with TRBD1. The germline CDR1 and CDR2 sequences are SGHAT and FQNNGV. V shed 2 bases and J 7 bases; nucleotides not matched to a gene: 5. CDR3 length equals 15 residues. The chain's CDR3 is CASSLQSGQNSPLHF. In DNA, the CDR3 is TGTGCCAGCAGCTTACAGTCGGGACAGAATTCACCCCTCCACTTT.

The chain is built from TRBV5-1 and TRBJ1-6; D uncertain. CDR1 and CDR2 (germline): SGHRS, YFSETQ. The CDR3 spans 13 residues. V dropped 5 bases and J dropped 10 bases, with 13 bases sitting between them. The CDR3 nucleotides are TGCGCCAGCAGGATGGAGGGAGGCTCACCCCTCCACTTT. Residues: CASRMEGGSPLHF.

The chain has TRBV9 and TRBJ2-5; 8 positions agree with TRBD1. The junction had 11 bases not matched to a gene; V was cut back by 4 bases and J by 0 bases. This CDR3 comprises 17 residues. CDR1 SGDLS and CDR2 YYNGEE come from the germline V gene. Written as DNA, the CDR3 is TGTGCCAGCAGCCCTGGACAGGGAGGAGGGTACCAAGAGACCCAGTACTTC. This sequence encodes CASSPGQGGGYQETQYF.

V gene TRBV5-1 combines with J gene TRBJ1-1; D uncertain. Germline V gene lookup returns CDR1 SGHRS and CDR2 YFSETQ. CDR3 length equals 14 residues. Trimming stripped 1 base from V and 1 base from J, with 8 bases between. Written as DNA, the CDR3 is TGCGCCAGCAGCTTGCCCCAGGAGAACACTGAAGCTTTCTTT. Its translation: CASSLPQENTEAFF. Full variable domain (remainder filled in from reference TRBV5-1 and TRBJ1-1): KAGVTQTPRYLIKTRGQQVTLSCSPISGHRSVSWYQQTPGQGLQFLFEYFSETQRNKGNFPGRFSGRQFSNSRSEMNVSTLELGDSALYLCASSLPQENTEAFFGQGTRLTVV.

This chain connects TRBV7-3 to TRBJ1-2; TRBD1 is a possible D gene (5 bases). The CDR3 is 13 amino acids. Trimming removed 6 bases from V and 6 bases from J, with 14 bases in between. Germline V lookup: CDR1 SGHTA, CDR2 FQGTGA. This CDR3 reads CASRSGGADGYTF. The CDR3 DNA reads TGTGCCAGCAGGTCAGGCGGGGCAGATGGCTACACCTTC.

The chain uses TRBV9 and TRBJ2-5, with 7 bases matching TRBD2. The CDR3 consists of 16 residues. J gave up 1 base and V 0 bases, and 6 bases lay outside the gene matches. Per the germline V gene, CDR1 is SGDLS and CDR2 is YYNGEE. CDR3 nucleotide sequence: TGTGCCAGCAGCGTAGCTACGGGGGGAGGCCAAGAGACCCAGTACTTC. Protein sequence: CASSVATGGGQETQYF.

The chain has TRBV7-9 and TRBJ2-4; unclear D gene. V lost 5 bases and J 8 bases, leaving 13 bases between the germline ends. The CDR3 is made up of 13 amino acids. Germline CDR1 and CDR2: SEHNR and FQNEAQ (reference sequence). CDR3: CASSLDGRDIQYF. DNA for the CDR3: TGTGCCAGCAGCCTAGATGGGCGTGACATTCAGTACTTC.

The CDR3 DNA is TGTGCCAGCAGCTGGACCGGGACAGGGTCGGGAAACACCATATATTTT. Amino acids: CASSWTGTGSGNTIYF. V is TRBV5-5 and J is TRBJ1-3, with 9 nucleotides matching TRBD1. The CDR3 has 16 amino acids. The V gene end was trimmed by 3 bases and the J gene end by 4 bases; junction bases not matched to a gene: 8. Germline CDR1 is SGHKS and CDR2 is YYEKEE (reference sequence).

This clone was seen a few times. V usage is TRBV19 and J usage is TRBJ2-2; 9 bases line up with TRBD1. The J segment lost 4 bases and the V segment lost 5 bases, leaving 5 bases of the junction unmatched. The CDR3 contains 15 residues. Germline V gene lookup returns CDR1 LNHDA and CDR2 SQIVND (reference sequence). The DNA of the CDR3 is TGTGCCAGTAGTCCCCCGGGACAGGGCACCGGGGAGCTGTTTTTT. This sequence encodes CASSPPGQGTGELFF. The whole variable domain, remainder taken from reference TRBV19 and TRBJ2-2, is DGGITQSPKYLFRKEGQNVTLSCEQNLNHDAMYWYRQDPGQGLRLIYYSQIVNDFQKGDIAEGYSVSREKKESFPLTVTSAQKNPTAFYLCASSPPGQGTGELFFGEGSRLTVL.

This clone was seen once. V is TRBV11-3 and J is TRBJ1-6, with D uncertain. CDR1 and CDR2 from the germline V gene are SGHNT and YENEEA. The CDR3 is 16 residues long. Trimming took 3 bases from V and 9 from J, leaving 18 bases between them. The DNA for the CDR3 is TGTGCCAGCAGCTTCGGGTCAGGTCTGCGGGGTTCACCCCTCCACTTT. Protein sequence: CASSFGSGLRGSPLHF. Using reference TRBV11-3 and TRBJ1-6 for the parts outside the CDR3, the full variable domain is EAGVVQSPRYKIIEKKQPVAFWCNPISGHNTLYWYLQNLGQGPELLIRYENEEAVDDSQLPKDRFSAERLKGVDSTLKIQPAELGDSAVYLCASSFGSGLRGSPLHFGNGTRLTVT.

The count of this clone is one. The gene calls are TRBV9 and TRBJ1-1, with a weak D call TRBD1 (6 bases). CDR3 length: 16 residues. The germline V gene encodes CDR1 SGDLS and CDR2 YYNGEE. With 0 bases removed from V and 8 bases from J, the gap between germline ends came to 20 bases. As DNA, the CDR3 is TGTGCCAGCAGCGTAGTCCCCGAGGGGGGGCGAGGAGAAGCTTTCTTT. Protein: CASSVVPEGGRGEAFF.

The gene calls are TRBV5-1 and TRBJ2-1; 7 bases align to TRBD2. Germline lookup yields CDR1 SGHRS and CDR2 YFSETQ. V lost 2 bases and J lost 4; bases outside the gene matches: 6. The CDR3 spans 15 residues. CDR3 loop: CASSLLGGTYNEQFF. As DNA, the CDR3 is TGCGCCAGCAGCTTATTGGGGGGGACTTACAATGAGCAGTTCTTC.

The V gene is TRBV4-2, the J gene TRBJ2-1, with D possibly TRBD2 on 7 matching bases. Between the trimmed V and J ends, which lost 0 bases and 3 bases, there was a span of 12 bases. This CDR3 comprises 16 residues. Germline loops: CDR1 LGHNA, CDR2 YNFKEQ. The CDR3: CASSQEGRGGYNEQFF. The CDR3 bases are TGTGCCAGCAGCCAAGAAGGTAGGGGGGGCTACAATGAGCAGTTCTTC.

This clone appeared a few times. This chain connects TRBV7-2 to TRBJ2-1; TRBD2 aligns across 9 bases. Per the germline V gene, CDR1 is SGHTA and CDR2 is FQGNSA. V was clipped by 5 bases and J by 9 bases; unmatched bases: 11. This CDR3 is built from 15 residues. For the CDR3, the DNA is TGTGCCAGCAGCGTTAGCGGGGGCTGGATTGGTGAGCAGTTCTTC. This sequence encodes CASSVSGGWIGEQFF. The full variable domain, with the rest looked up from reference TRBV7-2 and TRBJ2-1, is GAGVSQSPSNKVTEKGKDVELRCDPISGHTALYWYRQSLGQGLEFLIYFQGNSAPDKSGLPSDRFSAERTGGSVSTLTIQRTQQEDSAVYLCASSVSGGWIGEQFFGPGTRLTVL.

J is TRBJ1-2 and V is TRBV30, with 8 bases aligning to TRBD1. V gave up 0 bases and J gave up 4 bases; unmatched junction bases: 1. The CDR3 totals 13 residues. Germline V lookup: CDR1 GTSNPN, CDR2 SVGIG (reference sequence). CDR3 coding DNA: TGTGCCTGGAGTGTACAGGGGGTCTATGGCTACACCTTC. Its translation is CAWSVQGVYGYTF.

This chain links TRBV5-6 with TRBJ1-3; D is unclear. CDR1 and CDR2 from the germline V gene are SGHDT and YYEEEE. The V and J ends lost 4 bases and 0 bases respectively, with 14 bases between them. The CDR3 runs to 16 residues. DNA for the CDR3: TGTGCCAGCAGCCGAACTGACCGACACTCTGGAAACACCATATATTTT. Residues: CASSRTDRHSGNTIYF.

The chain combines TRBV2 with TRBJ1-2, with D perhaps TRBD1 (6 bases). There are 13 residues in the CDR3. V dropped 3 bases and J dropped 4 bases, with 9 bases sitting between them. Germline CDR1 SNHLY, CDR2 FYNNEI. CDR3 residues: CASSDRTAYGYTF. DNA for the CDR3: TGTGCCAGCAGTGATCGGACAGCCTATGGCTACACCTTC.

CDR3 residues: CASSLGVGLAGANVLTF. The CDR3 DNA reads as TGTGCCAGCAGTTTAGGGGTGGGACTAGCGGGGGCCAACGTCCTGACTTTC. The V gene is TRBV27, the J gene TRBJ2-6; 10 nucleotides align to TRBD2. CDR1 is MNHEY and CDR2 is SMNVEV in the germline V gene (reference sequence). V shed 2 bases and J 4 bases; nucleotides not matched to a gene: 5. The CDR3 has 17 amino acids.

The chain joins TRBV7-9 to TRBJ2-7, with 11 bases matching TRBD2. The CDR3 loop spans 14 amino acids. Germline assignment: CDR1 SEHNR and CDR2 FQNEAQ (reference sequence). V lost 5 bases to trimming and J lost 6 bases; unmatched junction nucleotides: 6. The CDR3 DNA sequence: TGTGCCAGCAGCCTTAGCGGGAGGGCTACCGAGCAGTACTTC. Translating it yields CASSLSGRATEQYF. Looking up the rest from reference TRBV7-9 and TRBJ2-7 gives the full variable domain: DTGVSQNPRHKITKRGQNVTFRCDPISEHNRLYWYRQTLGQGPEFLTYFQNEAQLEKSRLLSDRFSAERPKGSFSTLEIQRTEQGDSAMYLCASSLSGRATEQYFGPGTRLTVT.

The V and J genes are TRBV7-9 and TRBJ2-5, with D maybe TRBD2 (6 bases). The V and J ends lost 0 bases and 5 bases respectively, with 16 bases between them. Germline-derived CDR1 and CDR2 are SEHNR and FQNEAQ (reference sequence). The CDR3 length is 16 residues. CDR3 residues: CASSLAPGEGFETQYF. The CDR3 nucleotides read TGTGCCAGCAGCTTAGCGCCGGGAGAGGGGTTTGAGACCCAGTACTTC.

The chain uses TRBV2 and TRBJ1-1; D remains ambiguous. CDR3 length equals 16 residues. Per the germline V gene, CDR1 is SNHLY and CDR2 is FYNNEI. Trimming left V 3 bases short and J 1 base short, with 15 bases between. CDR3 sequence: CASSEDGARGNTEAFF. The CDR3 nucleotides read TGTGCCAGCAGTGAGGACGGTGCGCGGGGGAACACTGAAGCTTTCTTT.

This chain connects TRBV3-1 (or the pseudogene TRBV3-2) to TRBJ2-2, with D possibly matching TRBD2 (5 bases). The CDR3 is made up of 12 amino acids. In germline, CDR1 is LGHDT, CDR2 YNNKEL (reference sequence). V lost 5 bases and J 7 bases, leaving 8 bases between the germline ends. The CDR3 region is CASSEGGGELFF. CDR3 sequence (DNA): TGTGCCAGCAGCGAGGGTGGCGGGGAGCTGTTTTTT.

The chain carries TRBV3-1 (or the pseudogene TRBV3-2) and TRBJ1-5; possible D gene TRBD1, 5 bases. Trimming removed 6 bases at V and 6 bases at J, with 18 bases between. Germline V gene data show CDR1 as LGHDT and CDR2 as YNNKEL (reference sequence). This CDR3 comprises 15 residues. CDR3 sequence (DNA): TGTGCCAGCAGTCCCTGGGGCCCCGGCGGTCAGCCCCAGCATTTT. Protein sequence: CASSPWGPGGQPQHF.

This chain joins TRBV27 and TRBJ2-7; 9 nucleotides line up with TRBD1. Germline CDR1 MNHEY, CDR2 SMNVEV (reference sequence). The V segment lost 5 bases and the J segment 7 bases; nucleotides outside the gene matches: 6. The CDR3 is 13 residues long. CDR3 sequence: CASSAPGTGEQYF. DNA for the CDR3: TGTGCCAGCAGTGCCCCCGGGACAGGGGAGCAGTACTTC.

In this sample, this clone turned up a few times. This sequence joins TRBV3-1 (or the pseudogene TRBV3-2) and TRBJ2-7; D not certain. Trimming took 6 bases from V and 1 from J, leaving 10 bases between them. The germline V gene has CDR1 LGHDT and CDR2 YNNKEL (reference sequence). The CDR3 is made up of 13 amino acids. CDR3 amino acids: CASSYTGSYEQYF. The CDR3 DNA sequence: TGTGCCAGCAGTTATACGGGTTCCTACGAGCAGTACTTC.

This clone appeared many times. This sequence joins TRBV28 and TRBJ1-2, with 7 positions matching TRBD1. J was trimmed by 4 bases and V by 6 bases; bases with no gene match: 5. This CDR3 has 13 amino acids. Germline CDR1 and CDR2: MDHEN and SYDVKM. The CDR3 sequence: CASSPGGGYGYTF. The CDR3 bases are TGTGCCAGCAGCCCAGGGGGAGGCTATGGCTACACCTTC.

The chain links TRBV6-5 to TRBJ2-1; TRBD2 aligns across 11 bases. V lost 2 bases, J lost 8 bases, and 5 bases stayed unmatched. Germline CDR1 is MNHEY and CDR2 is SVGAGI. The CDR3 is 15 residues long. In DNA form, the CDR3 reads TGTGCCAGCAGTTACGGTAGCGGGGGGGCCTATGAGCAGTTCTTC. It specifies CASSYGSGGAYEQFF.

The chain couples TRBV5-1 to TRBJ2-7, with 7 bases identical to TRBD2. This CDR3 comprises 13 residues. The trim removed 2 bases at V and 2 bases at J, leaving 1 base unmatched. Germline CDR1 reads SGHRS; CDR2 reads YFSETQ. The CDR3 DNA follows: TGCGCCAGCAGCTTCGGGGGGACCTACGAGCAGTACTTC. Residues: CASSFGGTYEQYF.